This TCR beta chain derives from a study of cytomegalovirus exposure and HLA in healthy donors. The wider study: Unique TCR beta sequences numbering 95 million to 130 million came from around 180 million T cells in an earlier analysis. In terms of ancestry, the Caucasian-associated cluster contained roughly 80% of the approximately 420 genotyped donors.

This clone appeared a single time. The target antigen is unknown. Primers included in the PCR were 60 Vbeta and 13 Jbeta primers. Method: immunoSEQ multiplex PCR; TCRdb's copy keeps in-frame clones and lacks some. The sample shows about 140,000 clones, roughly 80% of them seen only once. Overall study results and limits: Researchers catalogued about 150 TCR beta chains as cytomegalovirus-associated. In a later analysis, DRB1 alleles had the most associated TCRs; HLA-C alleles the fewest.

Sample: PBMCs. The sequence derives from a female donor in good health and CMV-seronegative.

CDR3 amino acids: CASSEPGRSRNYGYTF. The CDR3 DNA sequence: TGTGCCAGCAGTGAACCAGGGAGGTCTCGGAACTATGGCTACACCTTC. The chain carries TRBV6-1 and TRBJ1-2, with D perhaps TRBD1 (5 bases). The CDR3 covers 16 residues. V lost 2 bases, J lost 2 bases, and 15 bases lay in between. Germline V CDR1 and CDR2: MNHNS, SASEGT.